This TCR beta chain is from a study of early T cells in non-severe SARS-CoV-2 infection. The sample holds many counts of this clonotype. V was clipped by 0 bases and J by 8 bases, with 13 bases between them. The CDR3 extends over 15 amino acids. Germline values: CDR1 LNHNV, CDR2 YYDKDF (reference sequence). TCRdb analysed the 5' RACE reads with MiXCR anew, one entry per CDR3 protein. This table has 97,000 or so distinct CDR3 sequences, about 10% appearing once. This clonotype originated in an adult who was a healthcare worker with PCR-confirmed SARS-CoV-2 infection or an uninfected control (not recorded which). V gene TRBV15 combines with J gene TRBJ2-2; D is ambiguous. The material was whole blood, obtained at baseline. CDR3 nucleotide sequence: TGTGCCACCAGCAGAGATCGCCCAGCCCCTGGGGAGCTGTTTTTT. Residues: CATSRDRPAPGELFF.